This T cell receptor beta chain was sequenced for a study of blood T cells in healthy people across ages. Study summary: For every two T cells, template switching captured about one barcoded beta molecule.

On this clonotype itself: What it binds is unknown.

Overall study findings and caveats: In these data, TCR beta diversity tracked strongly with naive T cell percentage.

Looked up from germline, CDR1 is SEHNR and CDR2 is FQNEAQ (reference sequence). This CDR3 has 13 residues. V lost 7 bases to trimming and J lost 6 bases, with 13 bases between them. Then a second PCR, running about 6 to 12 cycles, was carried out with a sample-barcoded 5' primer and a J-beta primer mix. TCRdb re-called the 5' RACE reads through MiXCR, storing one row per CDR3 protein. The data show some 1.4 million distinct CDR3 sequences, with approximately 38% seen just once and 7.9% held by the top ten. The sample consisted of blood. The sequence was collected from a woman between 18 and 29 years old in good health. The chain recombines TRBV7-9 with TRBJ2-1, with D perhaps TRBD1 or TRBD2 (5 bases each). As DNA, the CDR3 is TGTGCCAGCAACATCGGGACGTTCAATGAGCAGTTCTTC. It encodes CASNIGTFNEQFF. Combining the CDR3 with reference TRBV7-9 and TRBJ2-1 gives the whole variable domain DTGVSQNPRHKITKRGQNVTFRCDPISEHNRLYWYRQTLGQGPEFLTYFQNEAQLEKSRLLSDRFSAERPKGSFSTLEIQRTEQGDSAMYLCASNIGTFNEQFFGPGTRLTVL.